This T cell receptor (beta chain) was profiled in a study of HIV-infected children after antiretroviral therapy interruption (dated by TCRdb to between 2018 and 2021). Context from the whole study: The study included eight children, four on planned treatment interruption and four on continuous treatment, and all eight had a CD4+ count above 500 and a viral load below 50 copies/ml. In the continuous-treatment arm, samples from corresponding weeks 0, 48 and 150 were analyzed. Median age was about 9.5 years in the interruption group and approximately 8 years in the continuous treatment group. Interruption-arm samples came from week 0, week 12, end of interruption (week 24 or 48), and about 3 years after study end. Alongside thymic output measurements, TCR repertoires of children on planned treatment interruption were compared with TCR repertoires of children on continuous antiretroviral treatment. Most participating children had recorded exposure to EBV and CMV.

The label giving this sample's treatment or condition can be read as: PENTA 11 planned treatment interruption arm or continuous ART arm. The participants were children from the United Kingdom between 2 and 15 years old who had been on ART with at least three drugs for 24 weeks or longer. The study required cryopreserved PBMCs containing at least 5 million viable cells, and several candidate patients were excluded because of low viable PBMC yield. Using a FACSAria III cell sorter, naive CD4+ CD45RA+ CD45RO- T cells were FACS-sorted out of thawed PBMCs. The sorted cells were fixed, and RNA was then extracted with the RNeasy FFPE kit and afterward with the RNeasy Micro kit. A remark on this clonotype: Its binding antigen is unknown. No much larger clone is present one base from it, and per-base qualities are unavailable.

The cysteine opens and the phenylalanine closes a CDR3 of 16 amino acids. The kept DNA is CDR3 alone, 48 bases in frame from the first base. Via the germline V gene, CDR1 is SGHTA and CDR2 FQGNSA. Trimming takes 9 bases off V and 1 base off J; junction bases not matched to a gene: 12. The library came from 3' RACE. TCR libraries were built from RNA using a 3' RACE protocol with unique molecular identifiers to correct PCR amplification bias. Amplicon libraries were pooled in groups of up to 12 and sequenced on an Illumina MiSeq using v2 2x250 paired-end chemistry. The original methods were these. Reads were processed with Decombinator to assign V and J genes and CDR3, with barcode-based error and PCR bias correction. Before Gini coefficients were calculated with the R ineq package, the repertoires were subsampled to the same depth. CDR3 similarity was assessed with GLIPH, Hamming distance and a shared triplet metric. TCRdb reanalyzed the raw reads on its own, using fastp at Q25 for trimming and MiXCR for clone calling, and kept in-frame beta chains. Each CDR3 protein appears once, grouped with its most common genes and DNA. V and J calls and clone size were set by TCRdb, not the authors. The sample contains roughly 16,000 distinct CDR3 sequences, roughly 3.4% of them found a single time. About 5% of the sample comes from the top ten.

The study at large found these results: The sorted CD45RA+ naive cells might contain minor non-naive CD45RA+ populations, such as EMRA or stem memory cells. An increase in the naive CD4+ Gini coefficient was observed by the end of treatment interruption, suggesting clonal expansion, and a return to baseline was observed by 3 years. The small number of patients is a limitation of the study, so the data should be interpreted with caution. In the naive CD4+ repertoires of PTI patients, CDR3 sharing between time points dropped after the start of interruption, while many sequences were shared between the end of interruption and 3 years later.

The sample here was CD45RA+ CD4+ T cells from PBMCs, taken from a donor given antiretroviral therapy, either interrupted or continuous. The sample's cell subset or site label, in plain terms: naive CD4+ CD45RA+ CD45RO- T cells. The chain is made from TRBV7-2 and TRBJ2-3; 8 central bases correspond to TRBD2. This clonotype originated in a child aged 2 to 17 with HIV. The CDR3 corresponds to CASRSTSARRTDTQYF. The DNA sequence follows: TGTGCCAGTAGATCGACTAGCGCCAGACGCACAGATACGCAGTATTTT.